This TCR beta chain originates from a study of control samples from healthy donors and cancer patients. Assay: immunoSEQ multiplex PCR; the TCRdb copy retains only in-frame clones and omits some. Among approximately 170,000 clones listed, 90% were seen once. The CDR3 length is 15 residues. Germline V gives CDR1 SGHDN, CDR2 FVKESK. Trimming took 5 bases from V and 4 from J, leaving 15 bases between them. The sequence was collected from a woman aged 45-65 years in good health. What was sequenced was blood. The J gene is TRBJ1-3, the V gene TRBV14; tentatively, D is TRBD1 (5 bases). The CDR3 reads CASSFQRGSGNTIYF. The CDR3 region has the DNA TGTGCCAGCAGCTTCCAGAGGGGCAGCGGAAACACCATATATTTT.